This is a list of T cell receptor beta chains from one sample in a study of cytomegalovirus exposure and HLA in healthy donors. TCRdb keeps only in-frame clones here, not all; method: immunoSEQ multiplex PCR. The sample consists of 120,000 or so clones, about 73% of them appearing once. Sequenced input: PBMCs. The receptors originated from a woman in her thirties or forties in good health and CMV-seronegative. The CDR3 runs from the conserved cysteine through the conserved F or W. The D gene is left open where the match is weak.

TRBV2,TRBJ2-7,TRBD1,CASSGTGGYEQYF
TRBV6-5,TRBJ1-6,-,CASSYAGLYNSPLHF
TRBV5-1,TRBJ2-7,-,CASSPDPQRSYEQYF
TRBV9,TRBJ2-1,TRBD2,CASSVDGSGVYNEQFF
TRBV4-1,TRBJ1-6,TRBD1,CASSPGQGYSPLHF
TRBV6-1,TRBJ2-3,-,CASSSGSTDTQYF
TRBV7-9,TRBJ2-2,TRBD1,CASSRQGGPGELFF
TRBV18,TRBJ2-7,-,CASSPGLVSYEQYF
TRBV9,TRBJ2-2,-,CASSPLLGAGELFF
TRBV6-6,TRBJ1-5,-,CASSYRQGDQPQHF
TRBV6-1,TRBJ1-1,-,CASSDPGGMYTEAFF
TRBV6-5,TRBJ1-1,-,CASSENYAEAFF
TRBV6-1,TRBJ2-7,-,CASSERGTRDYEQYF
TRBV28,TRBJ2-1,TRBD2,CASSRIAGPFNEQFF
TRBV27,TRBJ2-1,-,CASTFYNGEQFF
TRBV15,TRBJ1-2,TRBD1,CATSRASTGYGYTF
TRBV28,TRBJ2-7,-,CASFRGSYEQYF
TRBV7-2,TRBJ2-7,TRBD1,CASSSMGTGDREQYF
TRBV7-2,TRBJ2-5,TRBD2,CASSGLAGGRETQYF
TRBV7-9,TRBJ2-7,TRBD1,CSSSSRTGGDEQYF
TRBV19,TRBJ2-1,TRBD1,CASSIMGGQGAYNEQFF